Listed here is a single TCR beta chain. Its target is not known. This sample stems from a study of cytomegalovirus exposure and HLA in healthy donors. Trimming removed 3 bases from V and 10 bases from J; junction bases left unmatched: 5. The CDR3 has 14 residues. Germline V gene sequence: CDR1 SGHRS, CDR2 YFSETQ. The study's findings and limits: A later analysis linked more than 15,000 TCR beta sequences to HLA alleles at 0.05 false discovery rate.

In the PCR, 60 Vbeta and 13 Jbeta primers were used. The method was immunoSEQ multiplex PCR; TCRdb's version includes in-frame clones alone and lacks a portion of them. The data hold some 130,000 clones, with just over 75% observed a single time. This clonotype was sampled from a woman between 45 and 60 years old in good health and CMV-seronegative. This rearrangement joins TRBV5-1 to TRBJ1-6; TRBD1 matches at 9 bases. The specimen sequenced was PBMCs. The CDR3 protein is CASSYGQGISPLHF. CDR3 bases: TGCGCCAGCAGCTACGGACAGGGGATCTCACCCCTCCACTTT. The full variable domain, rest sourced from reference TRBV5-1 and TRBJ1-6, is KAGVTQTPRYLIKTRGQQVTLSCSPISGHRSVSWYQQTPGQGLQFLFEYFSETQRNKGNFPGRFSGRQFSNSRSEMNVSTLELGDSALYLCASSYGQGISPLHFGNGTRLTVT.